The rows below give T cell receptor beta chains drawn from one sample of a study of CD8+ T cells in alopecia areata. Sequencing used immunoSEQ multiplex PCR; TCRdb keeps in-frame clones, though not all of them. This repertoire shows about 130,000 clones, about three fifths found once; its top ten account for under 8%. This material consisted of CD4+ T cells sorted from blood, taken at week 0. The receptors were gathered from a human donor with alopecia areata. CDR3s include the opening cysteine and the closing phenylalanine or tryptophan. A D gene is named only where the DNA matches it firmly. Clone size is stated in some rows and not others, as once, few, many or a class when expanded.

size	J	V	D	CDR3	DNA
few	TRBJ1-2	TRBV7-9	TRBD1	CASSPRTGPYGYTF	TGTGCCAGCAGCCCCCGGACAGGGCCCTATGGCTACACCTTC
.	TRBJ2-1	TRBV4-2	.	CASSPELAAYNEQFF	TGTGCCAGCAGCCCAGAACTAGCCGCCTACAATGAGCAGTTCTTC
few	TRBJ1-2	TRBV25-1	.	CASSEGYNRYTF	TGTGCCAGCAGTGAGGGATATAATCGCTACACCTTC
once	TRBJ1-4	TRBV11-2	.	CASRDPGRTNEKLFF	TGTGCCAGCAGGGACCCAGGGCGAACTAATGAAAAACTGTTTTTT
.	TRBJ2-5	TRBV7-9	TRBD2	CASSLRRGGRIETQYF	TGTGCCAGCAGCTTACGGCGGGGGGGTCGGATCGAGACCCAGTACTTC
few	TRBJ1-1	TRBV11-2	.	CASSLDVNTEAFF	TGTGCCAGCAGCTTAGATGTGAACACTGAAGCTTTCTTT
.	TRBJ2-3	TRBV4-1	.	CASSQVQGHTDTQYF	TGCGCCAGCAGCCAAGTCCAGGGCCACACAGATACGCAGTATTTT
.	TRBJ2-3	TRBV18	.	CASSPARATDTQYF	TGTGCCAGCTCACCGGCTCGGGCTACAGATACGCAGTATTTT
.	TRBJ2-6	TRBV6-5	TRBD1	CASSWDRANVLTF	TGTGCCAGCAGTTGGGACAGAGCTAACGTCCTGACTTTC
few	TRBJ2-1	TRBV29-1	.	CSDSPGASGYNEQFF	TGCAGCGATTCTCCGGGGGCAAGTGGCTACAATGAGCAGTTCTTC
.	TRBJ2-1	TRBV11-1	TRBD2	CASSPQAGAAYNEQFF	TGTGCCAGCAGCCCTCAAGCGGGGGCCGCCTACAATGAGCAGTTCTTC
.	TRBJ1-3	TRBV30	.	CAWSVPGTTNTIYF	TGTGCCTGGAGTGTCCCCGGGACTACTAACACCATATATTTT
.	TRBJ2-5	TRBV15	.	CATSRDQGLVETQYF	TGTGCCACCAGCAGAGATCAGGGTCTCGTGGAGACCCAGTACTTC
.	TRBJ2-6	TRBV30	.	CARDASGANVLTF	TGTGCCCGGGACGCATCTGGGGCCAACGTCCTGACTTTC
.	TRBJ2-5	TRBV5-4	TRBD2	CASSGGLAGQETQYF	TGTGCCAGCAGTGGTGGACTAGCGGGCCAAGAGACCCAGTACTTC
.	TRBJ1-1	TRBV7-2	TRBD1	CASSWGQWNTEAFF	TGTGCCAGCAGCTGGGGACAGTGGAACACTGAAGCTTTCTTT
.	TRBJ1-2	TRBV18	.	CASSLISEGSYGYTF	TGTGCCAGCTCACTAATTTCAGAAGGGAGCTATGGCTACACCTTC
.	TRBJ1-6	TRBV5-8	TRBD1	CASTLTAGQGDSPLHF	TGTGCCAGCACCTTAACCGCGGGACAGGGTGATTCACCCCTCCACTTT
.	TRBJ1-2	TRBV30	TRBD1	CAWSRTPSGTGGFENYGYTF	TGTGCCTGGAGTCGTACTCCCTCGGGGACAGGGGGCTTTGAGAACTATGGCTACACCTTC
.	TRBJ2-5	TRBV10-3	.	CAISGGQQTETQYF	TGTGCCATCAGTGGAGGTCAGCAGACAGAGACCCAGTACTTC
.	TRBJ2-5	TRBV30	.	CAWSAVGETQYF	TGTGCCTGGAGTGCGGTAGGGGAGACCCAGTACTTC
.	TRBJ2-1	TRBV5-1	.	CASSLAGGFYNEQFF	TGCGCCAGCAGCTTGGCAGGAGGGTTCTACAATGAGCAGTTCTTC
.	TRBJ1-1	TRBV20-1	.	CSARMNTEAFF	TGCAGTGCTAGGATGAACACTGAAGCTTTCTTT
.	TRBJ2-7	TRBV28	.	CASRSPRGLGYEQYF	TGTGCCAGCAGATCCCCGAGGGGTCTGGGGTACGAGCAGTACTTC
.	TRBJ1-1	TRBV10-3	TRBD1	CAISLGQGRANTEAFF	TGTGCCATCAGTCTGGGACAGGGAAGGGCAAACACTGAAGCTTTCTTT
.	TRBJ1-1	TRBV29-1	.	CSVEGTRMNTEAFF	TGCAGCGTTGAAGGGACACGGATGAACACTGAAGCTTTCTTT
few	TRBJ1-1	TRBV30	.	CAWSGLTEAFF	TGTGCCTGGAGCGGGCTCACTGAAGCTTTCTTT
.	TRBJ2-1	TRBV7-2	.	CASSSGREYNEQFF	TGTGCCAGCAGCTCGGGGCGGGAATACAATGAGCAGTTCTTC
.	TRBJ2-3	TRBV4-1	.	CASSQGDTDTQYF	TGCGCCAGCAGCCAAGGTGACACAGATACGCAGTATTTT
.	TRBJ1-6	TRBV5-1	.	CASRASNSPLHF	TGCGCCAGCAGGGCGAGTAATTCACCCCTCCACTTT
once	TRBJ2-1	TRBV10-3	.	CAISDLNEQFF	TGTGCCATCAGTGACCTCAATGAGCAGTTCTTC
few	TRBJ2-1	TRBV7-9	.	CASSFWESDNEQFF	TGTGCCAGCAGCTTCTGGGAGTCCGACAATGAGCAGTTCTTC
few	TRBJ2-5	TRBV23-1	TRBD1	CASSLGLRDSLERFLETQYF	TGCGCCAGCAGCCTTGGACTCCGGGACAGCCTTGAAAGGTTTTTGGAGACCCAGTACTTC
.	TRBJ1-1	TRBV13	.	CASSLQTLTTEAFF	TGTGCCAGCAGCTTGCAAACTTTAACCACTGAAGCTTTCTTT
few	TRBJ1-6	TRBV2	.	CASSEAALSASPLHF	TGTGCCAGCAGTGAAGCGGCCCTATCGGCATCACCCCTCCACTTT
.	TRBJ2-5	TRBV4-3	.	CASSPQVGGLKETQYF	TGCGCCAGCAGCCCCCAGGTGGGCGGGCTTAAAGAGACCCAGTACTTC
.	TRBJ2-1	TRBV29-1	.	CSVEIEQFF	TGCAGCGTTGAGATTGAGCAGTTCTTC
few	TRBJ2-1	TRBV5-1	TRBD1	CASSLGTGGYNEQFF	TGCGCCAGCAGCCTAGGGACAGGGGGGTACAATGAGCAGTTCTTC
.	TRBJ1-2	TRBV30	.	CAWSGGVYGYTF	TGTGCCTGGAGTGGGGGGGTCTACGGCTACACCTTC
.	TRBJ2-7	TRBV7-9	TRBD1	CASSGRDREFEQYF	TGTGCCAGCAGCGGCAGGGACAGGGAGTTCGAGCAGTACTTC
many	TRBJ2-7	TRBV7-2	TRBD2	CASSFSGGTYEQYF	TGTGCCAGCAGCTTTAGCGGGGGGACCTACGAGCAGTACTTC
.	TRBJ2-7	TRBV5-1	.	CASSLDTAYEQYF	TGCGCCAGCAGCTTGGACACAGCCTACGAGCAGTACTTC
.	TRBJ2-3	TRBV5-4	.	CASSLVVDRSTDTQYF	TGTGCCAGCAGCTTGGTGGTTGACAGAAGCACAGATACGCAGTATTTT
few	TRBJ1-4	TRBV5-4	.	CASSSRGAGQEKLFF	TGTGCCAGCAGCTCCCGAGGCGCGGGCCAAGAAAAACTGTTTTTT
.	TRBJ2-3	TRBV30	TRBD2	CAWGRELAYTDTQYF	TGTGCCTGGGGCCGGGAACTAGCGTACACAGATACGCAGTATTTT
.	TRBJ2-5	TRBV14	TRBD1	CASSLTGGMETQYF	TGTGCCAGCAGCCTTACAGGGGGAATGGAGACCCAGTACTTC
.	TRBJ2-5	TRBV30	.	CAWSGLRVSGKETQYF	TGTGCCTGGAGTGGACTAAGGGTATCGGGGAAAGAGACCCAGTACTTC
.	TRBJ1-2	TRBV9	.	CASSVVGAPVYGYTF	TGTGCCAGCAGCGTAGTGGGGGCGCCGGTCTATGGCTACACCTTC
.	TRBJ2-7	TRBV30	.	CAWSPSSYEQYF	TGTGCCTGGTCGCCATCTTCCTACGAGCAGTACTTC
.	TRBJ1-1	TRBV30	.	CAWSGPNTEAFF	TGTGCCTGGAGTGGCCCGAACACTGAAGCTTTCTTT
few	TRBJ2-3	TRBV2	TRBD2	CASSEKGTSGGTDTQYF	TGTGCCAGCAGTGAAAAGGGGACTAGCGGGGGCACAGATACGCAGTATTTT
.	TRBJ2-7	TRBV29-1	.	CSVTDGLIYEQYF	TGCAGCGTGACGGACGGATTGATATACGAGCAGTACTTC
.	TRBJ1-6	TRBV10-3	.	CAISEAIRGPSPLHF	TGTGCCATCAGTGAGGCAATCAGGGGTCCATCACCCCTCCACTTT
.	TRBJ2-2	TRBV9	TRBD1	CASSGETGSNTGELFF	TGTGCCAGCAGCGGAGAGACAGGGTCGAACACCGGGGAGCTGTTTTTT
.	TRBJ1-6	TRBV4-1	.	CASSPNPAEVGSPLHF	TGCGCCAGCAGCCCCAACCCCGCTGAGGTGGGTTCACCCCTCCACTTT
few	TRBJ2-7	TRBV5-1	.	CASRAGTSYEQYF	TGCGCCAGCAGGGCCGGGACCTCCTACGAGCAGTACTTC
.	TRBJ2-3	TRBV30	.	CAWSVGERDTQYF	TGTGCCTGGAGTGTGGGGGAAAGGGATACGCAGTATTTT
.	TRBJ1-5	TRBV6-1	TRBD1	CASSEGTGMGQPQHF	TGTGCCAGCAGTGAGGGGACAGGGATGGGTCAGCCCCAGCATTTT
.	TRBJ2-6	TRBV30	.	CAWSDGRVWANVLTF	TGTGCCTGGAGTGATGGAAGGGTCTGGGCCAACGTCCTGACTTTC
.	TRBJ2-1	TRBV6-1	.	CASSRNEQFF	TGTGCCAGCAGCCGAAATGAGCAGTTCTTC